Following are 14 T cell receptor beta chains from one sample sequenced in a study of CD4 T cells in relation to SARS-CoV-2 and coronaviruses. The table came from immunoSEQ multiplex PCR; TCRdb's copy has only in-frame clones and leaves some out. The data hold 30,000 to 45,000 clones, with over 75% observed a single time. What was sequenced was memory CD4+ T cells from PBMCs. The receptors shown here come from an adult with COVID-19.

V usage is TRBV2 and J usage is TRBJ2-5; 7 bases agree with TRBD2. Germline assignment: CDR1 SNHLY and CDR2 FYNNEI. V shed 4 bases, J shed 5 bases, and the junction held 7 bases outside the gene matches. The CDR3 runs to 14 residues. The CDR3 here is CASSGEGSTETQYF. The DNA of the CDR3 is TGTGCCAGCAGTGGGGAGGGGTCAACGGAGACCCAGTACTTC.

The J gene is TRBJ1-3, the V gene TRBV5-1; D uncertain. Germline CDR1 is SGHRS and CDR2 is YFSETQ. V was trimmed by 7 bases and J by 0 bases, leaving 14 bases between them. There are 15 residues in the CDR3. CDR3 nucleotide sequence: TGCGCCAGCTCTCCGGTCCAGAGCTCTGGAAACACCATATATTTT. Its translation is CASSPVQSSGNTIYF. The full variable domain, completed using reference TRBV5-1 and TRBJ1-3, is KAGVTQTPRYLIKTRGQQVTLSCSPISGHRSVSWYQQTPGQGLQFLFEYFSETQRNKGNFPGRFSGRQFSNSRSEMNVSTLELGDSALYLCASSPVQSSGNTIYFGEGSWLTVV.

The rearrangement joins TRBV6-5 to TRBJ2-1; TRBD1 aligns across 9 bases. Trimming cost V 5 bases and J 4 bases; bases outside gene matches: 6. CDR1 is MNHEY and CDR2 is SVGAGI in the germline V gene. The CDR3 is 15 residues long. CDR3 in DNA: TGTGCCAGCAGTCACCTGGGACAGGGATACAATGAGCAGTTCTTC. Protein: CASSHLGQGYNEQFF.

This clone has a single count. The chain recombines TRBV9 with TRBJ2-3; TRBD2 agrees at 7 bases. The ends lost 0 bases at V and 5 bases at J; junction bases unmatched: 9. The CDR3 is made up of 16 amino acids. The germline CDR1 and CDR2 sequences are SGDLS and YYNGEE. CDR3 sequence (DNA): TGTGCCAGCAGCGTAGGAGGGAGCGGGGATAGAGATACGCAGTATTTT. As protein: CASSVGGSGDRDTQYF.

The rearrangement joins TRBV4-3 to TRBJ2-3; 10 positions agree with TRBD2. The CDR3 has 19 amino acids. With 1 base clipped from V and 4 bases from J, the junction kept 14 bases outside the gene matches. In germline, CDR1 is LGHNA, CDR2 YSLEER. The CDR3 nucleotides are TGCGCCAGCAGCCAAGTCCGCCTAGCGGGGGTGATAGCCGCAGATACGCAGTATTTT. Amino acid sequence: CASSQVRLAGVIAADTQYF.

This clone has a single count. J is TRBJ1-2 and V is TRBV20-1, with a tentative D call TRBD1 (5 bases). The CDR3 has 11 residues. CDR1 is DFQATT and CDR2 is SNEGSKA in the germline V gene (reference sequence). Trimming stripped 3 bases from V and 4 bases from J, with 6 bases between. The CDR3 reads CSASDSYGYTF. The CDR3 bases are TGCAGTGCTAGTGACAGCTATGGCTACACCTTC.

The chain carries TRBV18 and TRBJ2-2, with a possible D match to TRBD1 (5 bases). The CDR3 is 15 residues long. Trimming stripped 4 bases from V and 1 base from J, with 10 bases between. Germline values: CDR1 KGHSH, CDR2 LQKENI. DNA of the CDR3: TGTGCCAGCTCACTGTCCCAGGGGAACACCGGGGAGCTGTTTTTT. Its protein is CASSLSQGNTGELFF.

The rearrangement links TRBV14 to TRBJ1-2; a weak D match, TRBD1 (5 bases). Germline loops: CDR1 SGHDN, CDR2 FVKESK. V lost 1 base and J lost 11, with 20 bases in between. CDR3 length: 15 amino acids. The CDR3 DNA is TGTGCCAGCAGCCAAGGTTTAGGGGACCGGGAGGGATACACCTTC. This translates into CASSQGLGDREGYTF.

The gene calls are TRBV23-1 and TRBJ2-7; D not certain. TRBV23-1 is flagged as an ORF with uncertain function. The CDR3 has 16 residues. V was shortened by 3 bases and J by 2 bases, with 17 bases between the two germline ends. Written as DNA, the CDR3 is TGCGCCAGCAGTCACCTCGGGCCCCGAAGGACCTACGAGCAGTACTTC. Its translation: CASSHLGPRRTYEQYF.

This sequence joins TRBV10-1 and TRBJ2-1; 13 nucleotides align to TRBD2. This CDR3 has 16 residues. Germline loops: CDR1 WNHNN, CDR2 SYGVQD (reference sequence). J gave up 5 bases and V 3 bases, and 4 bases lay outside the gene matches. In nucleotides, the CDR3 is TGCGCCAGCAGTGAACTAGCGGGGGGGCTGAACAATGAGCAGTTCTTC. Residues: CASSELAGGLNNEQFF.

V usage is TRBV6-2 or TRBV6-3 and J usage is TRBJ2-1; 11 bases align to TRBD1. The CDR3 loop spans 15 amino acids. From germline, CDR1 is MNHEY and CDR2 SVGEGT. Trimming took 5 bases from V and 8 from J; bases not matched to a gene: 8. The CDR3 sequence: CASSAGTGGLYEQFF. In nucleotides, the CDR3 is TGTGCCAGCAGTGCAGGGACAGGGGGTCTTTATGAGCAGTTCTTC.

As regards this clone: A junction end diverges from the germline sequence, so it may reflect a read error. V is TRBV7-7 and J is TRBJ1-5; TRBD1 matches 10 bases. Germline lookup yields CDR1 SSHAT and CDR2 FNYEAQ (reference sequence). This CDR3 contains 18 residues. The CDR3 region has the DNA TGTGCTAGCAGCTTAGTCCGTGAGGGACAGGGGCTTCATCAGCCCCAGCATTTT. Amino acids: CASSLVREGQGLHQPQHF. The full variable domain, rest sourced from reference TRBV7-7 and TRBJ1-5, is GAGVSQSPRYKVTKRGQDVTLRCDPISSHATLYWYQQALGQGPEFLTYFNYEAQPDKSGLPSDRFSAERPEGSISTLTIQRTEQRDSAMYRCASSLVREGQGLHQPQHFGDGTRLSIL.

V gene TRBV5-1 combines with J gene TRBJ2-5; tentatively, D is TRBD1 or TRBD2 (6 bases each). CDR3 length equals 12 residues. CDR1 and CDR2 (germline): SGHRS, YFSETQ. Trimming removed 4 bases at V and 9 bases at J, with 13 bases between. This CDR3 is CASSPQEGAQYF. CDR3 nucleotide sequence: TGCGCCAGCAGCCCACAGGAGGGGGCCCAGTACTTC.

This chain joins TRBV12-3 or TRBV12-4 and TRBJ2-5; 7 nucleotides line up with TRBD1. The trim removed 9 bases at V and 8 bases at J, leaving 12 bases unmatched. The CDR3 sequence is 13 residues long. CDR3 loop: CARGNRGLGTQYF. CDR3 nucleotides: TGTGCCAGAGGAAACAGGGGATTAGGTACCCAGTACTTC.